The T cell receptor (beta chain) under discussion was sequenced for a study of technical replicates of blood from several donors. This CDR3 spans 15 amino acids. Germline CDR1 and CDR2: MNHNS and SASEGT. The V gene lost 4 bases and the J gene lost 2 bases, with 11 bases spanning the gap. Sequenced by immunoSEQ multiplex PCR; TCRdb stores in-frame clones only, minus some. The sample includes approximately 81,000 clones, approximately 75% of them seen just once. This sequence joins TRBV6-1 and TRBJ2-2, with D possibly TRBD2 on 5 matching bases. Source material: PBMCs. The clonotype originates from a human donor in good health. Some clones in this sample may be carry-over from other donors' samples. The CDR3 loop reads CASSGGLANTGELFF. For the CDR3, the DNA is TGTGCCAGCAGTGGCGGACTCGCAAACACCGGGGAGCTGTTTTTT.